This T cell receptor beta chain was captured by sequencing in a study of T-cell memory formation after mild COVID-19 (dated by TCRdb to about 2021). Notes on the research overall: TCR sequence clusters from the two donors were found to be largely donor specific. Longitudinal TCRalpha and TCRbeta repertoire sequencing tracked T-cell clones expanding and contracting after mild COVID-19 in a couple of donors. The cohort comprised two young, previously healthy adult volunteers, one female and one male. Study-level results and caveats: SARS-CoV-2 specificity of the second-wave clones peaking on day 37 was not confirmed. Contracting CD4+ clones turned up mainly in the CM and EM memory subsets, whereas EMRA was where CD8+ clones were enriched. The study covered only a couple of mild cases, and larger cohorts including severe cases with pre-infection samples were considered necessary. Some responding clones were detected in pre-infection memory, suggesting pre-existing cross-reactive memory T cells joined the SARS-CoV-2 response. From day 15 to 85, contracting clones showed balanced CD4/CD8 phenotypes, whereas a second wave of clones that expanded from day 15 to 37 leaned towards CD4+.

Including the terminal cysteine and phenylalanine, the CDR3 comprises 15 residues. Of the read, only the CDR3 DNA is kept; its 45 bases are in frame from base 1. For this chain, trimming is 3 bases at the V end and 8 bases at the J end, and the number of junction bases without a gene match is 7. From a lookup of the germline V gene (reference sequence), CDR1 and CDR2 are SEHNR and FQNEAQ. The instrument was an Illumina NovaSeq 6000. cDNA libraries for TCRalpha and TCRbeta were prepared by 5'RACE using constant-segment primers, with sample barcodes and unique molecular identifiers added. RNA was extracted from every sample with Trizol reagent. Library amplification was performed in two PCR steps, and a second sample barcode and Illumina TruSeq adapters were introduced in the second step. Sequencing of the libraries was done on an Illumina NovaSeq, producing 2 x 150 bp paired-end reads. Turning to the authors' computational methods: The reads were demultiplexed and collapsed into UMI-guided consensus sequences using migec v1.2.7. Using mixcr v2.1.11, the UMI consensuses were aligned to TRA and TRB V and J templates and assembled into clonotypes. A clonotype was counted as expanded or contracted only if both edgeR and NoisET called the change significant, with noise models trained on biological replicates. edgeR calls used a false discovery rate-adjusted p below 0.01 and a log2 fold-change threshold of 1. PCA with hierarchical clustering of max-normalized trajectories of the 1000 most abundant clonotypes was used as exploratory dynamics analysis. Separately sequenced CD4+ and CD8+ repertoires were used to assign the CD4 or CD8 phenotype of responding clones. TCRdb cleaned the public reads at Q25 with fastp, built clones with MiXCR and kept in-frame beta chains. Every CDR3 protein is listed once, alongside the most common genes and DNA of its rows. TCRdb, not the original authors, processed these V and J calls. The sample table records 450,000 to 650,000 distinct CDR3 sequences; about 20% of these occur just once. The ten largest clones take up around 12% of the sample.

Ficoll-Paque density gradient centrifugation was used to isolate PBMCs. On this clonotype itself: Its antigen is still unknown. Per-base quality was not reported, and no clone a single base away is much larger than it.

The chain is encoded by TRBV7-9 joined to TRBJ2-1; 10 central bases correspond to TRBD2. This receptor was identified in an adult woman who had mild COVID-19 (a few samples of this study predate the infection). The sample titles of this study are shuffled in the database, so cell type and time point are left out; the donor was told from shared clones. The sequencing input was PBMCs or a T cell subset sorted from them (not recorded which). The CDR3 corresponds to CASSFGLLAGDEQFF. In nucleotide form, the sequence is TGTGCCAGCAGCTTCGGTCTGCTAGCGGGAGATGAGCAGTTCTTC.